This T cell receptor beta chain was retrieved from a study of technical replicates of blood from a few donors. Sequencing used immunoSEQ multiplex PCR; TCRdb keeps in-frame clones, though not all of them. This table has 75,000 to 90,000 clones, roughly 92% appearing once. The origin of this receptor is a human donor in good health. Sequenced input: T cells isolated from PBMCs.

The CDR3 nucleotides read TGTGCCAGCAGTCCGGGACTCTTCAATGAGCAGTTCTTC. Translating it yields CASSPGLFNEQFF. J is TRBJ2-1 and V is TRBV2; perhaps TRBD2 as D (6 bases). The CDR3 spans 13 residues. Germline V CDR1 and CDR2: SNHLY, FYNNEI. Trimming removed 5 bases from V and 6 bases from J, with 11 bases in between.